One and the same sample provided the 5 T cell receptor beta chains below, sequenced in a study of beta chain features in type 1 diabetes. The whole isolated RNA underwent reverse transcription, so sequencing captured expressed TCRB transcripts. Clones were sequenced by immunoSEQ multiplex PCR, and TCRdb holds only the in-frame ones, with some missing. The data contain about 250,000 clones, roughly an eighth of them singletons. Material for sequencing was naive CD4+ T cells from blood. These receptor sequences come from a woman aged 40 to 49 in good health.

The chain links TRBV7-8 to TRBJ1-1; no clear D. CDR1 is SGHVS and CDR2 is FQNEAQ in the germline V gene. This CDR3 spans 13 amino acids. The V and J ends lost 2 bases and 3 bases respectively, with 7 bases between them. The DNA of the CDR3 is TGTGCCAGCAGCTTAACGGTCTACACTGAAGCTTTCTTT. Its protein is CASSLTVYTEAFF.

This clone was recorded a few times. The J gene is TRBJ1-5, the V gene TRBV21-1. TRBV21-1 is reported as a pseudogene. The CDR3 is 17 residues long. This CDR3 reads CASSIRGGWGRNQPQHF. In nucleotides, the CDR3 is TGTGCCAGCAGCATCAGAGGAGGGTGGGGGAGGAATCAGCCCCAGCATTTT.

The gene calls are TRBV7-8 and TRBJ2-5, with D perhaps matching TRBD1 (5 bases). This CDR3 comprises 14 residues. Looked up from germline, CDR1 is SGHVS and CDR2 is FQNEAQ. Trimming removed 5 bases at V and 4 bases at J, with 14 bases between. In DNA, the CDR3 is TGTGCCAGCAGCCACGGCAGGGTGGGAGAGACCCAGTACTTC. Protein sequence: CASSHGRVGETQYF.

The table lists this clone with a few counts. J is TRBJ1-5 and V is TRBV2; TRBD1 matches 7 bases. Germline-derived CDR1 and CDR2 are SNHLY and FYNNEI. The CDR3 runs to 14 residues. Trimming removed 8 bases from V and 2 bases from J; junction bases left unmatched: 6. CDR3 loop: CASDRARGNQPQHF. CDR3 bases: TGTGCCAGCGACAGGGCGCGCGGCAATCAGCCCCAGCATTTT.

This chain uses TRBV7-2 with TRBJ2-1; TRBD2 matches 12 bases. J gave up 9 bases and V 4 bases, and 10 bases lay outside the gene matches. Germline V CDR1 and CDR2: SGHTA, FQGNSA. The CDR3 has 16 amino acids. The CDR3 DNA reads as TGTGCCAGCAGCTCCGCCGGACTAGCGGGGTTGGGTGAGCAGTTCTTC. Translation gives CASSSAGLAGLGEQFF.